This T cell receptor beta chain is drawn from a study of lymphopenia after photon versus proton radiotherapy. The CDR3 length is 14 residues. Deletions cut 3 bases from V and 6 bases from J, with 15 bases between. Germline V lookup: CDR1 LNHDA, CDR2 SQIVND (reference sequence). Sequencing was performed with immunoSEQ multiplex PCR; in TCRdb, only in-frame clones are kept and a portion is missing. The table has approximately 58,000 clones, 80% to 90% seen once. This sequence was found in a man aged 45-65 years with gastric cancer. The gene calls are TRBV19 and TRBJ2-7; a weak D match, TRBD2 (5 bases). Sequenced here: peripheral blood, sampled from a patient treated with photon-based radiotherapy. In nucleotides, the CDR3 is TGTGCCAGTAGTATCTACAGCACGGCGGGCGAGCAGTACTTC. Translating it yields CASSIYSTAGEQYF.